The 9 T cell receptor beta chains below were found in one sample sequenced in a study of shared clonotypes between healthy human individuals. Profiling relied on immunoSEQ multiplex PCR, and the TCRdb table lists in-frame clones only, not all of them. In the table there are millions of clones, over 85% of which are singletons. Sequenced sample: naive CD4+ T cells sorted from blood. The sample's subset: CD45RA+ positively selected. These TCRs come from a man between 18 and 35 years old in good health.

On this clone itself: With a much larger clone just one base away, this may be a read error. Additional DNA sequences in this sample encode the identical CDR3. The chain has TRBV5-1 and TRBJ2-5, with 9 nucleotides matching TRBD1. The germline V gene has CDR1 SGHRS and CDR2 YFSETQ. Germline trimming cut 3 bases from V and 1 base from J; bases unmatched to any gene: 1. The CDR3 consists of 14 residues. The chain's CDR3 is CASSWGQGQETQYF. The CDR3 DNA follows: TGCGCCAGCAGCTGGGGACAGGGCCAAGAGACCCAGTACTTC.

The J gene is TRBJ2-7, the V gene TRBV19; TRBD1 agrees at 7 bases. The CDR3 is made up of 14 amino acids. Germline V CDR1 and CDR2: LNHDA, SQIVND (reference sequence). V lost 4 bases, J lost 2 bases, and 5 bases stayed unmatched. CDR3 protein: CASSTKQGTYEQYF. Here the CDR3 DNA reads TGTGCCAGTAGTACTAAACAGGGGACCTACGAGCAGTACTTC.

The V gene is TRBV4-1, the J gene TRBJ2-2; D is unresolved. Trimming took 5 bases from V and 5 from J, leaving 15 bases between them. This CDR3 is built from 15 residues. The germline gives CDR1 MGHRA, CDR2 YSYEKL. The CDR3 coding sequence is TGCGCCAGCAGCGAAACGACGGTGGATACCGGGGAGCTGTTTTTT. Translated: CASSETTVDTGELFF.

The chain links TRBV5-6 to TRBJ2-2; TRBD1 matches at 11 bases. Unmatched junction bases numbered 4, after V lost 3 bases and J lost 6 bases. The CDR3 spans 15 residues. Germline lookup yields CDR1 SGHDT and CDR2 YYEEEE. CDR3 nucleotides: TGTGCCAGCAGCTGGACAGGGGGCAGGGCCGGGGAGCTGTTTTTT. It is translated as CASSWTGGRAGELFF.

The chain has TRBV27 and TRBJ2-2, with a tentative D call TRBD2 (6 bases). The CDR3 is 14 residues long. Trimming stripped 4 bases from V and 5 bases from J, with 11 bases between. The V gene's germline CDR1 is MNHEY and CDR2 SMNVEV (reference sequence). The CDR3 spells CASSSSRGTGELFF. CDR3 DNA sequence: TGTGCCAGCAGTTCCTCGCGGGGAACCGGGGAGCTGTTTTTT.

The chain employs TRBV5-4 and TRBJ2-5; 10 positions match TRBD2. There are 15 residues in the CDR3. With 4 bases clipped from V and 2 bases from J, the junction kept 5 bases outside the gene matches. The germline V gene encodes CDR1 SGHNT and CDR2 YYREEE (reference sequence). The CDR3: CASSIAGGRQETQYF. The CDR3 coding sequence is TGTGCCAGCAGCATAGCGGGGGGACGTCAAGAGACCCAGTACTTC. Complete variable domain (other parts from reference TRBV5-4 and TRBJ2-5): ETGVTQSPTHLIKTRGQQVTLRCSSQSGHNTVSWYQQALGQGPQFIFQYYREEENGRGNFPPRFSGLQFPNYSSELNVNALELDDSALYLCASSIAGGRQETQYFGPGTRLLVL.

The V gene is TRBV10-3, the J gene TRBJ1-3; 8 nucleotides agree with TRBD1. This CDR3 is built from 15 residues. Germline V gives CDR1 ENHRY, CDR2 SYGVKD. The V and J ends lost 3 bases and 1 base, in that order; junction bases with no gene match: 2. The DNA of the CDR3 is TGTGCCATCAGTGATAGGACAGGGTCTGGAAACACCATATATTTT. It is translated as CAISDRTGSGNTIYF.

The V and J genes are TRBV11-2 and TRBJ2-7; D remains ambiguous. Germline V CDR1 and CDR2: SGHAT, FQNNGV. This CDR3 has 12 amino acids. The DNA for the CDR3 is TGTGCTACCCACGGCAGAAACTACGAGCAGTACTTC. As protein: CATHGRNYEQYF.

This rearrangement joins TRBV30 to TRBJ1-1; D remains unclear. The CDR3 runs to 13 residues. Trimming pared 0 bases from V and 5 bases from J, leaving 10 bases between. Germline V gene data show CDR1 as GTSNPN and CDR2 as SVGIG (reference sequence). CDR3 DNA: TGTGCCTGGAGTGTACCAGGAACAACTGAAGCTTTCTTT. Protein product: CAWSVPGTTEAFF.